The 15 T cell receptor beta chains reported below all come from one sample, sequenced in a study of T-cell memory formation after mild COVID-19. In TCRdb, the 5' RACE reads were re-called with MiXCR into one record per CDR3 protein. Altogether 400,000 or so distinct CDR3 sequences are present, roughly 20% being singletons, with the ten largest covering around 8.4%. Material for sequencing was PBMCs or a T cell subset sorted from them (not recorded which). The receptors come from an adult woman who had mild COVID-19 (a few samples of this study predate the infection). Cell type and time point are not known.

V is TRBV7-8 and J is TRBJ1-2, with D perhaps matching TRBD1 (5 bases). The ends were cut back, 2 bases at V and 5 bases at J, with 18 bases in the middle. The CDR3 consists of 16 residues. Germline-derived CDR1 and CDR2 are SGHVS and FQNEAQ. The CDR3 sequence is CASSLMGGDRGYGYTF. The CDR3 DNA reads as TGTGCCAGCAGCTTAATGGGCGGAGACAGAGGATATGGCTACACCTTC.

The table lists this clonotype with a few counts. The CDR3 DNA reads TGTGCCAGCAGTTACGATAGCGGTTCCTACAATGAGCAGTTCTTC. It encodes CASSYDSGSYNEQFF. The chain has TRBV6-5 and TRBJ2-1; a possible D gene is TRBD2 (6 bases). V was shortened by 2 bases and J by 1 base, with 9 bases between the two germline ends. CDR1 and CDR2 (germline): MNHEY, SVGAGI. The CDR3 totals 15 residues.

The CDR3 loop reads CASSYREGGGYTF. Here the CDR3 DNA reads TGTGCCAGCAGTTACAGAGAGGGGGGAGGCTACACCTTC. V and J are TRBV6-5 and TRBJ1-2; a weak D match, TRBD1 (6 bases). Trimming left V 2 bases short and J 8 bases short, with 12 bases between. This CDR3 comprises 13 residues. CDR1 and CDR2 from the germline V gene are MNHEY and SVGAGI.

The gene calls are TRBV5-1 and TRBJ1-1; weak D call: TRBD1 (6 bases). With 0 bases removed from V and 1 base from J, the gap between germline ends came to 16 bases. The germline V gene encodes CDR1 SGHRS and CDR2 YFSETQ. This CDR3 is built from 17 residues. The CDR3 DNA is TGCGCCAGCAGCTTGGAGCGGTCAGGGGCGTCGAACACTGAAGCTTTCTTT. Residues: CASSLERSGASNTEAFF.

The chain uses TRBV12-3 or TRBV12-4 and TRBJ2-5; a possible D gene is TRBD2 (5 bases). The CDR3 is made up of 14 amino acids. Trimming took 6 bases from V and 2 from J, leaving 13 bases between them. CDR3 loop: CASRPTGRQETQYF. For the CDR3, the DNA is TGTGCCAGCAGGCCTACGGGAAGACAAGAGACCCAGTACTTC.

This chain connects TRBV2 to TRBJ2-2; TRBD2 aligns across 11 bases. Germline loops: CDR1 SNHLY, CDR2 FYNNEI. The ends lost 6 bases at V and 9 bases at J; junction bases unmatched: 9. This CDR3 has 15 residues. CDR3 bases: TGTGCCAGCAGAGACGTAGCGGGGGGGCACCGGGAGCTGTTTTTT. Residues: CASRDVAGGHRELFF.

The CDR3 region is CATSRGASGRAGETQYF. CDR3 bases: TGTGCCACCAGCAGAGGAGCTAGCGGGAGGGCCGGCGAGACCCAGTACTTC. The rearrangement uses TRBV15 and TRBJ2-5; 12 bases align to TRBD2. Losses at the gene ends were 1 base for V and 5 bases for J; bases not matched to a gene: 8. The CDR3 extends over 17 amino acids. Germline V CDR1 and CDR2: LNHNV, YYDKDF (reference sequence).

This rearrangement joins TRBV19 to TRBJ1-5; D remains ambiguous. The V end was cut by 5 bases, the J end by 3 bases, with 14 bases between. Per the germline V gene, CDR1 is LNHDA and CDR2 is SQIVND (reference sequence). CDR3 length equals 15 residues. The CDR3 DNA reads as TGTGCCAGTAGTCCTTACGAAGGTACCAATCAGCCCCAGCATTTT. This translates into CASSPYEGTNQPQHF.

The chain combines TRBV29-1 with TRBJ2-5, with 9 bases that match TRBD1. The V segment lost 4 bases and the J segment 4 bases; nucleotides outside the gene matches: 4. The CDR3 sequence is 13 residues long. The germline gives CDR1 SQVTM, CDR2 ANQGSEA. In nucleotides, the CDR3 is TGCAGCGTTGGGCGGGACAGGGCAGAGACCCAGTACTTC. Translating gives CSVGRDRAETQYF.

This clonotype was counted between two and nine times. J is TRBJ2-2 and V is TRBV12-3 or TRBV12-4, with TRBD2 matching over 10 bases. The CDR3 extends over 17 amino acids. Trimming removed 4 bases from V and 7 bases from J; junction bases left unmatched: 12. The CDR3 DNA reads as TGTGCCAGCAGTTCCCCCCTCCTAGCGGGAGTGTTCGGGGAGCTGTTTTTT. It encodes CASSSPLLAGVFGELFF.

This clonotype was seen only a few times. This chain joins TRBV12-3 or TRBV12-4 and TRBJ1-2, with D perhaps TRBD1 (5 bases). The CDR3 is 13 amino acids. V lost 3 bases and J 8 bases, leaving 13 bases between the germline ends. CDR3 region: CASSFAGTGGYTF. CDR3 nucleotides: TGTGCCAGCAGTTTTGCAGGGACGGGGGGCTACACCTTC.

This clonotype was picked up a small number of times. This chain uses TRBV11-3 with TRBJ2-4, with D unresolved. V dropped 1 base and J dropped 8 bases, with 9 bases sitting between them. The CDR3 spans 13 residues. CDR1 is SGHNT, CDR2 YENEEA, per germline. CDR3 protein: CASSLVYKDIQYF. The CDR3 DNA reads TGTGCCAGCAGCTTAGTGTACAAGGACATTCAGTACTTC.

There are a few counts of this clonotype. A junction end diverges from the germline sequence, so it may reflect a read error. The chain recombines TRBV12-3 or TRBV12-4 with TRBJ2-1; TRBD2 aligns across 9 bases. CDR3 length equals 14 residues. CDR3 nucleotide sequence: TGTGCCAGCAGCCGTAGCGGGAGATACAGTGAGCAGTTCTTC. It is translated as CASSRSGRYSEQFF.

There are a few counts of this clonotype. The genes are TRBV12-3 or TRBV12-4 and TRBJ1-1; D is perhaps TRBD1 (5 bases). The V and J ends lost 3 bases and 5 bases respectively, with 13 bases between them. This CDR3 region has 14 residues. CDR3 amino acids: CASSLRGALTEAFF. The CDR3 region has the DNA TGTGCCAGCAGTTTGAGAGGGGCGTTAACTGAAGCTTTCTTT.

This clonotype was detected a few times. The V and J genes are TRBV29-1 and TRBJ2-7; D remains unclear. Trimming removed 1 base at V and 3 bases at J, with 13 bases between. Germline V CDR1 and CDR2: SQVTM, ANQGSEA. The CDR3 is 14 residues long. The CDR3 DNA reads as TGCAGCGTTGAAGGCCGCTTCCCTCTCTACGAGCAGTACTTC. Its protein product is CSVEGRFPLYEQYF.